The 18 T cell receptor beta chains listed next were all sequenced from one sample in a study of human T cells and chemical hapten exposure. The sample's time point: pre-sensitization, week 0. Regarding treatment: therapeutic diphenylcyclopropenone sensitization with weekly scalp DPC. Each CDR3 protein is one row after TCRdb ran MiXCR on the RACE reads. The repertoire holds tens of thousands of distinct CDR3 sequences, roughly 12% seen once, with roughly 5.7% in the top ten. The input for sequencing was whole blood, taken in connection with sensitization to the hapten diphenylcyclopropenone (DPC). The receptors derive from a woman in her twenties or thirties with alopecia areata. Some clones in this sample may be carry-over from other donors' samples.

The sample holds a few counts of this clonotype. The chain recombines TRBV28 with TRBJ2-1, with D perhaps TRBD1 (6 bases). Germline V lookup: CDR1 MDHEN, CDR2 SYDVKM. The CDR3 loop spans 13 amino acids. V shed 2 bases and J shed 6 bases, with 8 bases lying between them. In DNA form, the CDR3 reads TGTGCCAGCAGTTTAGGACAGACCAATGAGCAGTTCTTC. It translates to CASSLGQTNEQFF.

This clonotype was counted many times. This chain links TRBV7-8 with TRBJ2-3; TRBD2 agrees at 10 bases. In germline, CDR1 is SGHVS, CDR2 FQNEAQ. This CDR3 spans 17 amino acids. V shed 1 base, J shed 3 bases, and the junction held 7 bases outside the gene matches. CDR3 nucleotides: TGTGCCAGCAGCTTAGGCCGGACTAGCGGAGCAACAGATACGCAGTATTTT. It translates to CASSLGRTSGATDTQYF.

The rearrangement links TRBV18 to TRBJ2-1, with 10 bases lining up with TRBD2. The ends lost 2 bases at V and 2 bases at J; junction bases unmatched: 0. Germline V lookup: CDR1 KGHSH, CDR2 LQKENI. This CDR3 has 15 residues. CDR3 loop: CASSPTSGTYNEQFF. For the CDR3, the DNA is TGTGCCAGCTCACCAACTAGCGGGACCTACAATGAGCAGTTCTTC.

This clonotype is medium-sized within its sample. The V gene is TRBV7-3, the J gene TRBJ2-2, with 10 bases that match TRBD1. The junction had 6 bases not matched to a gene; V was cut back by 5 bases and J by 6 bases. Germline values: CDR1 SGHTA, CDR2 FQGTGA. The CDR3 loop spans 15 amino acids. The CDR3 here is CASSPPGTGAGELFF. The CDR3 DNA follows: TGTGCCAGCAGCCCCCCCGGGACAGGGGCCGGGGAGCTGTTTTTT. Supplemented by reference TRBV7-3 and TRBJ2-2, the full variable domain reads GAGVSQTPSNKVTEKGKYVELRCDPISGHTALYWYRQSLGQGPEFLIYFQGTGAADDSGLPNDRFFAVRPEGSVSTLKIQRTERGDSAVYLCASSPPGTGAGELFFGEGSRLTVL.

This clonotype has just a few counts. The chain is built from TRBV4-2 and TRBJ2-3; no definite D call. CDR1 and CDR2 (germline): LGHNA, YNFKEQ. This CDR3 is built from 13 residues. V dropped 4 bases and J dropped 4 bases, with 9 bases sitting between them. CDR3 residues: CASSRGRPDTQYF. CDR3 sequence (DNA): TGTGCCAGCAGCCGGGGTCGTCCAGATACGCAGTATTTT.

This chain links TRBV19 with TRBJ2-3; possibly TRBD2 for D (6 bases). The CDR3 totals 15 residues. Germline CDR1 LNHDA, CDR2 SQIVND (reference sequence). V was shortened by 8 bases and J by 4 bases, with 19 bases between the two germline ends. CDR3 bases: TGTGCCAGTGCCATTGGAGGGAATCGTGCAGATACGCAGTATTTT. Protein sequence: CASAIGGNRADTQYF.

This clonotype was seen repeatedly, ten times or more. The chain is built from TRBV5-6 and TRBJ2-7; D possibly corresponds to TRBD1 (6 bases). This CDR3 comprises 17 residues. Trimming shortened V by 4 bases and J by 5 bases, and 25 bases separated the two germline ends. Germline V gene data show CDR1 as SGHDT and CDR2 as YYEEEE. The CDR3 protein is CASSLTTVGGTGDEQYF. The CDR3, as DNA: TGTGCCAGCAGCCTCACGACCGTAGGGGGTACGGGCGACGAGCAGTACTTC.

This clonotype was recorded at least ten times. This chain links TRBV20-1 with TRBJ1-1; D possibly corresponds to TRBD1 (6 bases). CDR1 and CDR2 from the germline V gene are DFQATT and SNEGSKA (reference sequence). Trimming took off 0 bases at V and 1 base at J, with 9 bases between the two ends. The CDR3 loop spans 14 amino acids. In DNA, the CDR3 is TGCAGTGCTAGAGACCGGGGGCGGAACACTGAAGCTTTCTTT. Translation gives CSARDRGRNTEAFF.

This clonotype has ten or more counts. The CDR3 loop reads CASSSSPGVGLYGYTF. The DNA of the CDR3 is TGTGCCAGCAGTTCGAGCCCAGGGGTTGGGCTTTATGGCTACACCTTC. The genes are TRBV7-2 and TRBJ1-2, with a tentative D call TRBD1 (6 bases). CDR3 size: 16 residues. With 6 bases removed from V and 5 bases from J, the gap between germline ends came to 22 bases. CDR1 SGHTA and CDR2 FQGNSA come from the germline V gene.

The chain couples TRBV20-1 to TRBJ1-2; 8 bases are shared with TRBD1. The CDR3 sequence is 14 residues long. Germline V gives CDR1 DFQATT, CDR2 SNEGSKA (reference sequence). The trim removed 5 bases at V and 3 bases at J, leaving 8 bases unmatched. CDR3 bases: TGCAGTGCTCGCGCCAGGGGGCACTACTATGGCTACACCTTC. This translates into CSARARGHYYGYTF.

In the case of this clonotype: Being one base from a much bigger clone, this may be a read error. The chain couples TRBV18 to TRBJ2-7; no definite D call. There are 13 residues in the CDR3. Germline V lookup: CDR1 KGHSH, CDR2 LQKENI. In nucleotides, the CDR3 is TGTGCCAGCTCACCTGGTGCGGCCTACGAGCAGTGCTTC. It encodes CASSPGAAYEQCF. The entire variable domain, with the rest obtained from reference TRBV18 and TRBJ2-7, is as follows: NAGVMQNPRHLVRRRGQEARLRCSPMKGHSHVYWYRQLPEEGLKFMVYLQKENIIDESGMPKERFSAEFPKEGPSILRIQQVVRGDSAAYFCASSPGAAYEQCFGPGTRLTVT.

CDR3 in amino acids: CASSHQYSGNTIYF. CDR3 sequence (DNA): TGTGCCAGCAGCCATCAGTACTCTGGAAACACCATATATTTT. The chain links TRBV7-9 to TRBJ1-3; D ambiguous. The ends were cut back, 5 bases at V and 0 bases at J, with 8 bases in the middle. The CDR3 is made up of 14 amino acids. The germline V gene has CDR1 SEHNR and CDR2 FQNEAQ (reference sequence).

This clonotype appeared a few times. The chain recombines TRBV4-1 with TRBJ2-7, with TRBD2 matching 8 bases. The V gene's germline CDR1 is MGHRA and CDR2 YSYEKL. Trimming removed 8 bases from V and 2 bases from J; junction bases left unmatched: 5. This CDR3 has 13 residues. In DNA form, the CDR3 reads TGCGCCAGCGGCCCGGGAGGGCCCTACGAGCAGTACTTC. The encoded protein is CASGPGGPYEQYF.

J is TRBJ2-3 and V is TRBV4-3; 7 bases agree with TRBD2. The CDR3 is made up of 18 amino acids. The germline gives CDR1 LGHNA, CDR2 YSLEER. V gave up 4 bases and J gave up 5 bases; unmatched junction bases: 18. The CDR3 is CASSRRPQSGVMGDTQYF. CDR3 bases: TGCGCCAGCAGCCGCCGACCCCAGAGCGGGGTAATGGGAGATACGCAGTATTTT.

This clonotype was seen a single time. The V gene is TRBV18, the J gene TRBJ1-4; perhaps TRBD1 as D (5 bases). This CDR3 is 13 amino acids long. In germline, CDR1 is KGHSH, CDR2 LQKENI. V gave up 4 bases and J gave up 6 bases, with 9 bases separating them. CDR3 sequence reads: CASSQQGDEKLFF. CDR3 coding DNA: TGTGCCAGCTCACAGCAGGGTGATGAAAAACTGTTTTTT.

This clonotype was recorded a few times. This chain links TRBV29-1 with TRBJ1-1, with D tentatively TRBD1 (6 bases). The CDR3 runs 13 residues. Germline CDR1 is SQVTM and CDR2 is ANQGSEA. The CDR3: CTTRKGENTEAFF. CDR3 DNA: TGCACCACGCGAAAGGGGGAGAACACTGAAGCTTTCTTT.

The rearrangement uses TRBV7-8 and TRBJ1-3, with unresolved D. The CDR3 extends over 14 amino acids. V lost 5 bases and J 0 bases, leaving 8 bases between the germline ends. Germline assignment: CDR1 SGHVS and CDR2 FQNEAQ. The CDR3 sequence is CASSPLLSGNTIYF. The DNA of the CDR3 is TGTGCCAGCAGCCCCCTCCTCTCTGGAAACACCATATATTTT.

About this clonotype itself: Possible read error: a much larger clone is one base away. The J gene is TRBJ1-3, the V gene TRBV5-1, with 8 positions matching TRBD1. CDR3 length: 17 amino acids. In germline, CDR1 is SGHRS, CDR2 YFSETQ. In DNA form, the CDR3 reads TGCACCAGCAGCTTGAATTCGCAGGGGGCGTCTGGAAACACCATATATTTT. Amino acid sequence: CTSSLNSQGASGNTIYF. Looking up the rest from reference TRBV5-1 and TRBJ1-3 gives the full variable domain: KAGVTQTPRYLIKTRGQQVTLSCSPISGHRSVSWYQQTPGQGLQFLFEYFSETQRNKGNFPGRFSGRQFSNSRSEMNVSTLELGDSALYLCTSSLNSQGASGNTIYFGEGSWLTVV.